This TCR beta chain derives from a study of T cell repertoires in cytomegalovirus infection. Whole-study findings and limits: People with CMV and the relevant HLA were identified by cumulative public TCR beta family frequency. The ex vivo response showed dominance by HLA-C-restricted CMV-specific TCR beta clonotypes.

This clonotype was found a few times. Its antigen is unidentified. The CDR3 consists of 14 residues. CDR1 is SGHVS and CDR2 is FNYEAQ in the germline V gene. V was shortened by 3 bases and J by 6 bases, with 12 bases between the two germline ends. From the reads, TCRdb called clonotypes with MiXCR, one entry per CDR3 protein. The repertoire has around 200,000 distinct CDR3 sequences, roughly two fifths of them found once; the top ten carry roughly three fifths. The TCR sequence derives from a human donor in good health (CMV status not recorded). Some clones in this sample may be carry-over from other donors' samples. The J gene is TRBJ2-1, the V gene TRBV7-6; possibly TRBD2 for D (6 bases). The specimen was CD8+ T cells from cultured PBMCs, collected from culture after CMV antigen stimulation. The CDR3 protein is CASSFGRDSNEQFF. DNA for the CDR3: TGTGCCAGCAGCTTCGGGCGGGATAGCAATGAGCAGTTCTTC.